This T cell receptor (beta chain) is from a study of T-cell reconstitution after alpha-beta-depleted transplantation in children. Study-wide findings and caveats: Newly made T cells mostly supplied T-cell counts and diversity one year after transplant. Surviving recipient T cells and thymic progenitors accounted for the high day-60 TCRbeta diversity observed in some patients. Expanded clones from the graft, numbering several hundred, reportedly supplied alpha-beta T cells about two months after transplant.

This clonotype was detected ten times or more. The antigen remains undetermined. With 5 bases removed from V and 5 bases from J, the gap between germline ends came to 16 bases. Germline values: CDR1 LGHNA, CDR2 YNFKEQ. The CDR3 extends over 15 amino acids. Unique molecular identifiers tagged the TCRbeta library. Each CDR3 protein is one row after TCRdb ran MiXCR on the PCR reads. The table records around 17,000 distinct CDR3 sequences, 4.5% to 6% of them present only once. This sequence was found in a boy between 5 and 17 years old with acute lymphoblastic leukemia, due to receive a stem cell transplant. Material: PBMCs, obtained before TCRalphabeta/CD19-depleted stem cell transplant. The rearrangement links TRBV4-2 to TRBJ2-1; tentative D call: TRBD2 (7 bases). As DNA, the CDR3 is TGTGCCAGCAGCGGGGGGGGGGACATAAACAATGAGCAGTTCTTC. As protein: CASSGGGDINNEQFF.